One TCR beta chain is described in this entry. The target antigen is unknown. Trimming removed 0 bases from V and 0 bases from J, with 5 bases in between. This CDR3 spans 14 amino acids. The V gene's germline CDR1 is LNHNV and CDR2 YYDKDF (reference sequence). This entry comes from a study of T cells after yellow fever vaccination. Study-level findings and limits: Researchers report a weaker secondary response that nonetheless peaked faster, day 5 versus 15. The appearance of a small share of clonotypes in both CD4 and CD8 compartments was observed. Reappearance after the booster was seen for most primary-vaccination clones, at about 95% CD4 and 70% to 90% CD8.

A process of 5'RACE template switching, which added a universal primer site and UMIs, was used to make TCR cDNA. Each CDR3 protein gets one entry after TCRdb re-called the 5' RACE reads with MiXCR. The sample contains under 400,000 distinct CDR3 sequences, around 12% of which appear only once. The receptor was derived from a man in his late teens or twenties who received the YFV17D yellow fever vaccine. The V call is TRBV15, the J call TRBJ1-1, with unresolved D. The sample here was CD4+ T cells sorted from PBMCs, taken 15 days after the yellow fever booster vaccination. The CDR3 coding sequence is TGTGCCACCAGCAGAGATGTCCTGAACACTGAAGCTTTCTTT. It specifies CATSRDVLNTEAFF.